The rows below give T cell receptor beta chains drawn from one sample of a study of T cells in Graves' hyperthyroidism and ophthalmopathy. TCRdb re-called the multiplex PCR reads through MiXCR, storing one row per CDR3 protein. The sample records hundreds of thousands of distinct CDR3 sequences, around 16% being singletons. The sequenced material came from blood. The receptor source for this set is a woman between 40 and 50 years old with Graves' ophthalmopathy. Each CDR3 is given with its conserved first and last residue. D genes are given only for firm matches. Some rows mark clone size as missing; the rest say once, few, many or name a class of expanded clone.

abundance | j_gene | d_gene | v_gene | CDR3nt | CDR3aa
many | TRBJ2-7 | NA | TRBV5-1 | TGCGCCAGCAGCTCTACAGGTAACTCCTACGAGCAGTACTTC | CASSSTGNSYEQYF
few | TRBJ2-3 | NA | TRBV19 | TGTGCCACCCTATCCGGGGTGGATACGCAGTATTTT | CATLSGVDTQYF
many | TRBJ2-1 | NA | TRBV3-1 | TGTGCCAGCAGCCAAGATCCGGAGCGGGCCAACAATGAGCAGTTCTTC | CASSQDPERANNEQFF
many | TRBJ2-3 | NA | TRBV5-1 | TGCGCCAGCACCGTGGGGGCAGGGATCACAGATACGCAGTATTTT | CASTVGAGITDTQYF
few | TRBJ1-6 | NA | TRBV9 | TGTGCCAGCAGCTACACGGGGGATTCACCCCTCCACTTT | CASSYTGDSPLHF
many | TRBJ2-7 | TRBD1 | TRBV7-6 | TGTGCCAGCAGCCTCCGGGACAGTCTGCCCTACGAGCAGTACTTC | CASSLRDSLPYEQYF
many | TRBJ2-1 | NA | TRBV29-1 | TGCAGCTCCGACCGGGGCCCCCTTGGGAATGAGCAGTTCTTC | CSSDRGPLGNEQFF
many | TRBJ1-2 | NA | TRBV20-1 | TGCAGTGCTAGGAGGGAGTACTATGGCTACACCTTC | CSARREYYGYTF
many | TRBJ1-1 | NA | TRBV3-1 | TGTGCCAGCAGCCCCAAGGGAAGAACTGAAGCTTTCTTT | CASSPKGRTEAFF
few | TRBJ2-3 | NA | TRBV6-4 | TGTGCCAGCAGTGAACAGGGTGTCCCAGATACGCAGTATTTT | CASSEQGVPDTQYF
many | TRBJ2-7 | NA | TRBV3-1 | TGTGCCAGCAGCCAAGCGGCGCGGGAGCAGTACTTC | CASSQAAREQYF
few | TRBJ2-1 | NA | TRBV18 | TGTGCCAGCTCACCTATCAGGAGCTCCTACAATGAGCAGTTCTTC | CASSPIRSSYNEQFF
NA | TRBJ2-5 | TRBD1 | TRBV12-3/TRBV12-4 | TGTGCCAGCAGACCTGGACAGGCGAAAGAGACCCAGTACTTC | CASRPGQAKETQYF
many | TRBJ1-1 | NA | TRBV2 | TGTGCCAGCAGTGAAGGGCTCATGAACACTGAAGCTTTCTTT | CASSEGLMNTEAFF
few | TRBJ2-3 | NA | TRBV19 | TGTGCCAGTAGTCCCGGAGAGGGCACAGATACGCAGTATTTT | CASSPGEGTDTQYF
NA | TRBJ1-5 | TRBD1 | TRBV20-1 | TGCAGTGCTGGGGACAGTGATCAGCCCCAGCATTTT | CSAGDSDQPQHF